Reported below is one TCR beta chain. Its specificity is unknown. This sample was taken from a study of Graves' ophthalmopathy and Graves' hyperthyroidism. Overall study context: The authors defined stable hyperthyroidism as no ophthalmopathy within 18 months of follow-up. General study results and limits: Ophthalmopathy progression was predicted by the model at just over 70% sensitivity and 72% to 75% specificity. Cross-validated, the 13-signature model showed 87.88%/81.08% sensitivity/specificity, and 80%/75% in the test set. Most expanded thyroid clonotypes above 0.001 frequency also appeared in blood.

V was shortened by 5 bases and J by 10 bases, with 14 bases between the two germline ends. Germline CDR1 SQVTM, CDR2 ANQGSEA. CDR3 size: 11 residues. Amplification of TCR beta CDR3 regions used RNA transcripts. The authors performed first-round RT-PCR with HTBI primers and then a second-round multiplex PCR. TCRdb independently ran MiXCR on the multiplex PCR reads; one entry per CDR3 protein. The sample includes about 1.2 million distinct CDR3 sequences, less than 45% of them seen just once. This receptor was identified in an adult man with Graves' hyperthyroidism. This chain connects TRBV29-1 to TRBJ1-1; weak D call: TRBD1 (6 bases). Sequencing input: peripheral blood or thyroid tissue (not recorded which). Here the CDR3 reads CSVRQQGPAFF. In DNA, the CDR3 is TGCAGCGTTCGTCAACAGGGCCCAGCTTTCTTT.